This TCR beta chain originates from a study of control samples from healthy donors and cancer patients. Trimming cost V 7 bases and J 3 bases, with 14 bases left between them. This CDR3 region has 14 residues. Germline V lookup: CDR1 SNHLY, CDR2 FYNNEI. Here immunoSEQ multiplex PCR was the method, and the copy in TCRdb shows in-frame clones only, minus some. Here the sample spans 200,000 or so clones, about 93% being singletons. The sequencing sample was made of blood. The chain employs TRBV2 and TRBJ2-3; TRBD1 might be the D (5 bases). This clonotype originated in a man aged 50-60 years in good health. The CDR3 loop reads CASIAGLGTDTQYF. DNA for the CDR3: TGTGCCAGCATAGCAGGGCTCGGTACAGATACGCAGTATTTT.